This TCR beta chain was observed in a study of T cells and Merkel cell carcinoma outcomes. The method was immunoSEQ multiplex PCR; TCRdb's version includes in-frame clones alone and lacks a portion of them. In the table there are about 2,000 clones, roughly 90% of which are singletons. This TCR derives from a human donor with Merkel cell carcinoma. Source material: tumor tissue from Merkel cell carcinoma.

The CDR3 reads CASSLQTGMDTQYF. The CDR3 DNA follows: TGCGCCAGCAGCCTACAGACGGGGATGGATACGCAGTATTTT. J is TRBJ2-3 and V is TRBV4-1, with D possibly matching TRBD2 (5 bases). The CDR3 covers 14 residues. Germline lookup yields CDR1 MGHRA and CDR2 YSYEKL. V lost 4 bases to trimming and J lost 6 bases, with 14 bases between them.